This T cell receptor beta chain stems from a study of T cells in Graves' hyperthyroidism and ophthalmopathy. The study's findings and limits: In simple terms, a model built on 13 V-J features told ophthalmopathy apart from stable hyperthyroidism.

The CDR3 spans 10 residues. CDR1 and CDR2 (germline): DFQATT, SNEGSKA (reference sequence). V gave up 3 bases and J gave up 5 bases, with 4 bases separating them. TCR beta CDR3 regions were amplified from RNA transcripts. The TCR CDR3 first-round RT-PCR relied on the HTBI primer set. TCRdb analysed the multiplex PCR reads with MiXCR anew, one entry per CDR3 protein. The table lists approximately 520,000 distinct CDR3 sequences, around 22% of them singletons. Together with thyroid ultrasound, orbital computed tomography, serum thyroxine and TRAb, clinical symptoms were used for diagnoses. This clonotype was seen at least ten times. The antigen is unknown.

This sequence joins TRBV20-1 and TRBJ1-1; D gene uncertain. The receptor was isolated from a young woman with Graves' ophthalmopathy. Sequenced material: blood. CDR3 bases: TGCAGTGCTAGGGAAACTGAAGCTTTCTTT. Translation: CSARETEAFF.